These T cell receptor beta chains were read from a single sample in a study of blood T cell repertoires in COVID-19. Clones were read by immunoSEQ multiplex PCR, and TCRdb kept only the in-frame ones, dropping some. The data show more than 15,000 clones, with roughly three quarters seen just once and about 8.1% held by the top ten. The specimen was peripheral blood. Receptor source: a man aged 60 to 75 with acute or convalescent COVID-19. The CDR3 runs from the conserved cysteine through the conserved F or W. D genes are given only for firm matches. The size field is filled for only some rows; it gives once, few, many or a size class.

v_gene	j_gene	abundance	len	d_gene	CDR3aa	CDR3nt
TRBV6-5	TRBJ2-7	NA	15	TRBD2	CASSYQRGDHYEQYF	TGTGCCAGCAGTTACCAGCGGGGGGACCACTACGAGCAGTACTTC
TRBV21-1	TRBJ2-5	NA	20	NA	CASSKKGDCGGQGWMETQYF	TGTGCCAGCAGCAAAAAAGGGGATTGCGGGGGGCAAGGGTGGATGGAGACCCAGTACTTC
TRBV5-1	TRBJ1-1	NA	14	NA	CASSQQDSNTEAFF	TGCGCCAGCAGCCAACAAGACTCGAACACTGAAGCTTTCTTT
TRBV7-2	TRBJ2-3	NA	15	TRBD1	CASSLRDRDGDTQYF	TGTGCCAGCAGCTTACGGGACAGGGACGGAGATACGCAGTATTTT
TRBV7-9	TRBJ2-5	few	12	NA	CASSPYQETQYF	TGTGCTTCGAGCCCGTACCAAGAGACCCAGTACTTC
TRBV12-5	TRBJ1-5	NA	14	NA	CARERGGPTQPQHF	TGTGCTAGGGAGAGAGGGGGTCCCACTCAGCCCCAGCATTTT
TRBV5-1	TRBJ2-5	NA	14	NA	CASSLAAGQETQYF	TGCGCCAGCAGCTTGGCGGCAGGCCAAGAGACCCAGTACTTC
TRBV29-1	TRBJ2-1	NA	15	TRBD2	CSVEGAGGHIDEQFF	TGCAGCGTTGAGGGCGCGGGGGGGCATATAGATGAGCAGTTCTTC
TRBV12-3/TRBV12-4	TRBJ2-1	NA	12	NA	CASSRLDNEQFF	TGTGCCAGCAGTCGACTTGACAATGAGCAGTTCTTC
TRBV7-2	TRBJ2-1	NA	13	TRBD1	CASSLGRQGEQFF	TGTGCCAGCAGCTTGGGCCGACAGGGGGAGCAGTTCTTC
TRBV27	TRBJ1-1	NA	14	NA	CASSLQGRDTEAFF	TGTGCCAGCAGTTTACAGGGCAGGGACACTGAAGCTTTCTTT
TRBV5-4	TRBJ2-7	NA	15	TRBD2	CASSSIAGVGTEQYF	TGTGCCAGCAGCTCAATAGCGGGGGTCGGTACCGAGCAGTACTTC
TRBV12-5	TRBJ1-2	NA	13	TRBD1	CASSGQGAGGYTF	TGTGCTAGTTCAGGCCAGGGGGCGGGTGGCTACACCTTC
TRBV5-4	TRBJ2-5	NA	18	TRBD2	CASSLGLAGGPNQETQYF	TGTGCCAGCAGCTTGGGACTAGCGGGGGGCCCTAACCAAGAGACCCAGTACTTC
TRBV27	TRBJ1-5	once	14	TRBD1	CASKSGGFGQPQHF	TGTGCCAGCAAATCAGGGGGCTTTGGTCAGCCCCAGCATTTT
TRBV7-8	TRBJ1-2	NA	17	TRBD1	CASSGGGRPWELYGYTF	TGTGCCAGCAGCGGAGGGGGCCGACCTTGGGAACTCTATGGCTACACCTTC
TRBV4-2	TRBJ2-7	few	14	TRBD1	CASSQGLGQGRQYF	TGTGCCAGCAGCCAAGGTCTCGGACAGGGGAGACAGTACTTC
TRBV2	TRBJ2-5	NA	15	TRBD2	CASRGGLAEQETQYF	TGTGCCAGCAGGGGAGGACTAGCGGAACAAGAGACCCAGTACTTC
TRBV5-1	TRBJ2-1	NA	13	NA	CASSFGVNNEQFF	TGCGCCAGCAGCTTCGGAGTTAACAATGAGCAGTTCTTC
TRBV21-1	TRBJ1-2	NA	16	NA	CASPAWGGEIYYGYTF	TGTGCCAGCCCCGCGTGGGGCGGTGAGATATACTATGGCTACACCTTC
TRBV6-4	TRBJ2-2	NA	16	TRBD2	CASSPSAGGDTGELFF	TGTGCCAGCAGCCCTTCAGCGGGGGGGGACACCGGGGAGCTGTTTTTT
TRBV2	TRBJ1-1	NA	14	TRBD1	CASWETGADTEAFF	TGTGCCAGCTGGGAGACAGGGGCCGACACTGAAGCTTTCTTT
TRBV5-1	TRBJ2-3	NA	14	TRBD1	CASSPATGTDTQYF	TGCGCCAGCAGCCCTGCGACAGGGACAGATACGCAGTATTTT
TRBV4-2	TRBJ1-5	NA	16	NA	CASSQDPDGGRQPQHF	TGTGCCAGCAGCCAAGATCCGGACGGAGGGAGACAGCCCCAGCATTTT
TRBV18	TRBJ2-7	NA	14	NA	CASSPQTSNYEQYF	TGTGCCAGCTCACCACAGACTAGTAACTACGAGCAGTACTTC
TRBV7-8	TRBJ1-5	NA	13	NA	CASSSDRNQPQHF	TGTGCCAGCAGCTCCGACAGGAATCAGCCCCAGCATTTT
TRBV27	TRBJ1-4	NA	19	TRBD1	CASSLSPGQGYSDNEKLFF	TGTGCCAGCAGTTTATCGCCGGGACAGGGGTATTCAGATAATGAAAAACTGTTTTTT
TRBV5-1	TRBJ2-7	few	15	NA	CASSLGTGVSYEQYF	TGCGCCAGCAGCTTGGGTACGGGGGTCTCCTACGAGCAGTACTTC
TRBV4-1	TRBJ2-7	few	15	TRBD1	CASSQEPGGVYEQYF	TGCGCCAGCAGCCAAGAGCCAGGGGGAGTCTACGAGCAGTACTTC
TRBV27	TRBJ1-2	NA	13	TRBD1	CASSMATGGAGTF	TGTGCCAGCAGTATGGCGACAGGGGGTGCAGGCACCTTC
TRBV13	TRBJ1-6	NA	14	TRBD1	CASRRQGSNSPLHF	TGTGCCAGCAGGCGACAGGGTTCGAATTCACCCCTCCACTTT
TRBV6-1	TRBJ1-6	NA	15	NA	CASSESRTVNSPLHF	TGTGCCAGCAGTGAATCGCGGACAGTAAATTCACCCCTCCACTTT